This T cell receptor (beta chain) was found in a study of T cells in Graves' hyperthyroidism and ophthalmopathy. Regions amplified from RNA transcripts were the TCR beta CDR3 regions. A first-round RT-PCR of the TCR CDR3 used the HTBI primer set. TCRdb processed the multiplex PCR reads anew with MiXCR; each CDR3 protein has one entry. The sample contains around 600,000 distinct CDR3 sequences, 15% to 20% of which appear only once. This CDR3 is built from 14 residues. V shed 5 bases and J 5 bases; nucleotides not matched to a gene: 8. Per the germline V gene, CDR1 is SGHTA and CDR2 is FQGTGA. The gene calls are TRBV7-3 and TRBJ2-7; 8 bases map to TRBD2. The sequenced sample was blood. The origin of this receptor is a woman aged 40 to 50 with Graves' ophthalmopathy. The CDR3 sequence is CASSRRGGRDEQYF. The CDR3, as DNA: TGTGCCAGCAGCCGCCGGGGGGGGAGGGACGAGCAGTACTTC.